The 28 T cell receptor beta chains below come from one sample, sequenced in a study of CD8+ T cells in alopecia areata. Treatment noted: oral pan-JAK inhibitor, 5-10 mg twice daily. RNA was extracted and reverse transcribed into cDNA as the sequencing template. TCRdb keeps only in-frame clones here, not all; method: immunoSEQ multiplex PCR. The table includes around 150,000 clones, approximately 62% detected once. This specimen was CD4+ T cells sorted from blood, taken at week 24, from a patient treated with tofacitinib. The receptors were gathered from a human donor with alopecia areata.

This clone was detected only a few times. The CDR3 nucleotides are TGCGCCAGCAGCACCTCGGGACAGGGGAATCACAATGAGCAGTTCTTC. Protein: CASSTSGQGNHNEQFF. The chain couples TRBV5-1 to TRBJ2-1, with 10 bases identical to TRBD1. The CDR3 spans 16 residues. V shed 4 bases, J shed 5 bases, and the junction held 9 bases outside the gene matches. Germline assignment: CDR1 SGHRS and CDR2 YFSETQ.

The V and J genes are TRBV29-1 and TRBJ2-5; possibly TRBD2 for D (5 bases). This CDR3 contains 12 residues. The V gene lost 7 bases and the J gene lost 3 bases, with 12 bases spanning the gap. Looked up from germline, CDR1 is SQVTM and CDR2 is ANQGSEA. The CDR3 region is CSAVGVEETQYF. The CDR3 bases are TGCAGCGCTGTCGGGGTAGAAGAGACCCAGTACTTC.

The rearrangement joins TRBV29-1 to TRBJ1-2, with D perhaps TRBD1 (6 bases). V shed 5 bases and J shed 7 bases, with 11 bases lying between them. This CDR3 spans 11 amino acids. Germline V CDR1 and CDR2: SQVTM, ANQGSEA. In DNA, the CDR3 is TGCAGCGTTCTCACAGGGTCTGGCTACACCTTC. This codes for CSVLTGSGYTF.

CDR3 loop: CASSFDYYGYTF. The CDR3 nucleotides are TGCGCCAGCAGTTTCGACTACTATGGCTACACCTTC. The rearrangement links TRBV5-1 to TRBJ1-2; D not resolved. The V end lost 5 bases, the J end lost 3 bases, and 8 bases lay between the germline ends. The germline V gene has CDR1 SGHRS and CDR2 YFSETQ. This CDR3 comprises 12 residues.

The V and J genes are TRBV9 and TRBJ1-1; 7 nucleotides align to TRBD1. This CDR3 region has 14 residues. Germline V gene data show CDR1 as SGDLS and CDR2 as YYNGEE. With 0 bases clipped from V and 5 bases from J, the junction kept 4 bases outside the gene matches. The CDR3 reads CASSVGQGVTEAFF. The CDR3 DNA reads as TGTGCCAGCAGCGTAGGGCAGGGGGTGACTGAAGCTTTCTTT.

The V gene is TRBV7-9, the J gene TRBJ1-6; 7 nucleotides match TRBD1. The CDR3 totals 13 residues. The V gene's germline CDR1 is SEHNR and CDR2 FQNEAQ (reference sequence). Trimming cost V 11 bases and J 6 bases; bases outside gene matches: 7. CDR3 amino acids: CAVDRVVNSPLHF. CDR3 DNA: TGTGCCGTCGACAGGGTTGTTAATTCACCCCTCCACTTT. Based on the CDR3 plus reference TRBV7-9 and TRBJ1-6, the full variable domain is DTGVSQNPRHKITKRGQNVTFRCDPISEHNRLYWYRQTLGQGPEFLTYFQNEAQLEKSRLLSDRFSAERPKGSFSTLEIQRTEQGDSAMYLCAVDRVVNSPLHFGNGTRLTVT.

This clone was counted between two and nine times. The chain couples TRBV9 to TRBJ1-2, with 8 bases matching TRBD1. The J segment lost 4 bases and the V segment lost 2 bases, leaving 7 bases of the junction unmatched. The length of the CDR3 is 15 residues. The germline CDR1 and CDR2 sequences are SGDLS and YYNGEE. This CDR3 reads CASSVTTTGVYGYTF. Written as DNA, the CDR3 is TGTGCCAGCAGCGTCACTACGACAGGGGTCTATGGCTACACCTTC.

The chain is built from TRBV30 and TRBJ2-4; possible D gene TRBD1, 5 bases. In germline, CDR1 is GTSNPN, CDR2 SVGIG (reference sequence). Between the trimmed V and J ends, which lost 2 bases and 4 bases, there was a span of 12 bases. The CDR3 runs to 14 residues. The CDR3 loop reads CAWSRAGLKNIQYF. The CDR3 DNA is TGTGCCTGGAGTCGAGCAGGGCTTAAAAACATTCAGTACTTC.

The rearrangement links TRBV29-1 to TRBJ1-1, with unresolved D. V dropped 4 bases and J dropped 11 bases, with 23 bases sitting between them. The germline gives CDR1 SQVTM, CDR2 ANQGSEA. The CDR3 is made up of 14 amino acids. The CDR3 nucleotides read TGCAGCGTTGCGGAGGATGTTCTCCTTCGATATGCTTTCTTT. This encodes CSVAEDVLLRYAFF.

V is TRBV29-1 and J is TRBJ2-1; 8 nucleotides match TRBD1. From germline, CDR1 is SQVTM and CDR2 ANQGSEA. The CDR3 is 14 residues long. V was clipped by 6 bases and J by 0 bases; unmatched bases: 4. CDR3 amino acids: CSVGDRSSYNEQFF. In DNA form, the CDR3 reads TGCAGCGTCGGGGACAGGAGCTCCTACAATGAGCAGTTCTTC.

The chain couples TRBV30 to TRBJ2-4; D perhaps matches TRBD1 (5 bases). The V gene's germline CDR1 is GTSNPN and CDR2 SVGIG (reference sequence). V was cut by 0 bases and J by 8 bases, with 14 bases left in between. The CDR3 loop spans 14 amino acids. The CDR3 is CAWSVLTLGDIQYF. The DNA for the CDR3 is TGTGCCTGGAGTGTATTGACATTAGGGGACATTCAGTACTTC.

This chain's CDR3 is CASSVDLSLVYEQYF. The CDR3 DNA sequence: TGTGCCAGCAGCGTGGACCTCTCACTAGTTTACGAGCAGTACTTC. The V gene is TRBV9, the J gene TRBJ2-7, with a tentative D call TRBD2 (5 bases). V was shortened by 2 bases and J by 4 bases, with 16 bases between the two germline ends. CDR1 is SGDLS and CDR2 is YYNGEE in the germline V gene. The CDR3 covers 15 residues.

The chain recombines TRBV29-1 with TRBJ1-2; no clear D. The V end lost 1 base, the J end lost 2 bases, and 11 bases lay between the germline ends. This CDR3 is built from 14 residues. Germline CDR1 SQVTM, CDR2 ANQGSEA. The CDR3 coding sequence is TGCAGCGTTGAAGGGGCCACAGCCAACTATGGCTACACCTTC. Protein sequence: CSVEGATANYGYTF.

This clone has a single count. This chain joins TRBV23-1 and TRBJ1-5; TRBD1 aligns across 8 bases. TRBV23-1 is an ORF, and what it does is uncertain. The J segment lost 9 bases and the V segment lost 1 base, leaving 11 bases of the junction unmatched. This CDR3 has 16 residues. The CDR3 region is CASSQFTRTGLRPQHF. Written as DNA, the CDR3 is TGCGCCAGCAGTCAATTCACTAGGACAGGGCTTCGGCCCCAGCATTTT.

In DNA, the CDR3 is TGCGCCAGCAGCCCGGACAGGAGCAATCAGCCCCAGCATTTT. Amino acid sequence: CASSPDRSNQPQHF. This rearrangement joins TRBV4-1 to TRBJ1-5, with TRBD1 matching over 7 bases. V lost 4 bases to trimming and J lost 1 base; unmatched junction nucleotides: 1. This CDR3 is built from 14 residues. Germline V gene data show CDR1 as MGHRA and CDR2 as YSYEKL.

The chain combines TRBV4-1 with TRBJ2-3, with D tentatively TRBD2 (6 bases). The V and J ends lost 2 bases and 2 bases respectively, with 17 bases between them. The CDR3 loop spans 17 amino acids. The germline CDR1 and CDR2 sequences are MGHRA and YSYEKL. For the CDR3, the DNA is TGCGCCAGCAGCCAACAAATCGGGGGTGCCTACACAGATACGCAGTATTTT. Translated: CASSQQIGGAYTDTQYF.

The rearrangement links TRBV30 to TRBJ1-2, with D hard to call. The CDR3 covers 13 residues. V was cut by 1 base and J by 1 base, with 7 bases left in between. The germline CDR1 and CDR2 sequences are GTSNPN and SVGIG (reference sequence). CDR3: CAWSAHGNYGYTF. CDR3 DNA sequence: TGTGCCTGGAGTGCACACGGTAACTATGGCTACACCTTC.

The rearrangement links TRBV30 to TRBJ2-5, with D unresolved. CDR3 size: 12 residues. V lost 0 bases to trimming and J lost 5 bases, with 7 bases between them. Germline CDR1 reads GTSNPN; CDR2 reads SVGIG (reference sequence). The CDR3 here is CAWSVRWETQYF. The CDR3 DNA reads as TGTGCCTGGAGTGTACGTTGGGAGACCCAGTACTTC.

This rearrangement joins TRBV7-2 to TRBJ1-6; 10 bases are a match to TRBD1. In germline, CDR1 is SGHTA, CDR2 FQGNSA. Trimming took 5 bases from V and 10 from J; bases not matched to a gene: 8. This CDR3 has 15 residues. In DNA, the CDR3 is TGTGCCAGCAGCCGAAGGACGGGACAGGGGTCACCCCTCCACTTT. It is translated as CASSRRTGQGSPLHF.

This clone was recorded a few times. The rearrangement links TRBV9 to TRBJ1-6; the D is unclear. Trimming took 0 bases from V and 7 from J, leaving 8 bases between them. The CDR3 length is 14 residues. Germline V gene data show CDR1 as SGDLS and CDR2 as YYNGEE. The CDR3 loop is CASSVDPANSPLHF. The CDR3, as DNA: TGTGCCAGCAGCGTAGATCCAGCCAATTCACCCCTCCACTTT.

This clone was seen more than once but under ten times. V and J are TRBV9 and TRBJ2-7; 8 nucleotides line up with TRBD1. V dropped 4 bases and J dropped 0; count of bases not matched to a gene: 12. In germline, CDR1 is SGDLS, CDR2 YYNGEE. This CDR3 spans 17 amino acids. CDR3 loop: CASSPHQPGGASYEQYF. The CDR3 nucleotides are TGTGCCAGCAGCCCCCATCAACCAGGGGGCGCCTCCTACGAGCAGTACTTC.

Here the CDR3 reads CASSLMGTGGNQPQHF. The DNA of the CDR3 is TGTGCCAGCAGCTTGATGGGGACAGGGGGCAATCAGCCCCAGCATTTT. The J gene is TRBJ1-5, the V gene TRBV5-6; the match to TRBD1 covers 10 bases. J gave up 2 bases and V 1 base, and 3 bases lay outside the gene matches. The CDR3 consists of 16 residues. Germline loops: CDR1 SGHDT, CDR2 YYEEEE.

The genes are TRBV30 and TRBJ2-2, with a possible D match to TRBD2 (6 bases). This CDR3 is 14 amino acids long. Germline CDR1 is GTSNPN and CDR2 is SVGIG (reference sequence). V was cut by 3 bases and J by 7 bases, with 15 bases left in between. The CDR3 DNA reads TGTGCCTGGAGGTCAGCGCGGGATTTCGGGGAGCTGTTTTTT. Protein: CAWRSARDFGELFF.

The chain employs TRBV14 and TRBJ2-1; D gene unclear. There are 15 residues in the CDR3. Germline V gene data show CDR1 as SGHDN and CDR2 as FVKESK. V lost 2 bases and J lost 5, with 13 bases in between. The CDR3 sequence is CASSQLGFQNNEQFF. DNA for the CDR3: TGTGCCAGCAGCCAATTGGGGTTTCAAAACAATGAGCAGTTCTTC.

The chain couples TRBV29-1 to TRBJ2-5; D is perhaps TRBD2 (6 bases). V lost 4 bases to trimming and J lost 5 bases, with 14 bases between them. This CDR3 region has 13 residues. The germline V gene has CDR1 SQVTM and CDR2 ANQGSEA. Here the CDR3 reads CSVVGRLVETQYF. The CDR3 DNA follows: TGCAGCGTTGTTGGGAGGCTTGTTGAGACCCAGTACTTC.

V gene TRBV18 combines with J gene TRBJ1-2; D is unresolved. V was shortened by 3 bases and J by 0 bases, with 17 bases between the two germline ends. The CDR3 sequence is 17 residues long. Looked up from germline, CDR1 is KGHSH and CDR2 is LQKENI. CDR3 loop: CASSPLSGGRANYGYTF. For the CDR3, the DNA is TGTGCCAGCTCACCTCTGTCAGGAGGAAGAGCTAACTATGGCTACACCTTC.

This clone was observed a handful of times. The conserved phenylalanine or tryptophan is not found at the CDR3 terminus, so this likely reflects a read error. Because the CDR3's place on the DNA is in doubt, the DNA is left out and the CDR3 is given as listed by TCRdb. The chain has TRBV29-1 and TRBJ2-7; TRBD1 is the table's D call and was not checked against the DNA. Germline-derived CDR1 and CDR2 are SQVTM and ANQGSEA. The CDR3 sequence runs 11 residues, both termini included. CDR3 protein: CSVDDVGQTFL.

The chain has TRBV7-9 and TRBJ2-6; weak D call: TRBD1 (5 bases). Trimming took off 1 base at V and 0 bases at J, with 10 bases between the two ends. CDR1 is SEHNR, CDR2 FQNEAQ, per germline (reference sequence). The CDR3 totals 17 residues. For the CDR3, the DNA is TGTGCCAGCAGCTTAGGAAACAGGCTCTCTGGGGCCAACGTCCTGACTTTC. Amino acid sequence: CASSLGNRLSGANVLTF.